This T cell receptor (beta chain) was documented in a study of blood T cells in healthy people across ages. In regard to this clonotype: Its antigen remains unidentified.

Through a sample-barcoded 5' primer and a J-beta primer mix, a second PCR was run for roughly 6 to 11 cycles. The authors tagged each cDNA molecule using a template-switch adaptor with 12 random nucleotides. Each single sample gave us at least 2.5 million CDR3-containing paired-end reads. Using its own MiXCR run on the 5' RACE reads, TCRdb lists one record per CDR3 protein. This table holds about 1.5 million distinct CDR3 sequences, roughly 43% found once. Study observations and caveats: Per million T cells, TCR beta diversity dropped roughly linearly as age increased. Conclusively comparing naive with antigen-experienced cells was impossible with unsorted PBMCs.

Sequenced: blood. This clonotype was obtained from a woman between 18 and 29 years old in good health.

The CDR3 reads CAWSGNSPLSWPQHF. CDR3 nucleotide sequence: TGTGCCTGGAGCGGGAACAGCCCTTTATCTTGGCCCCAGCATTTT. The genes are TRBV30 and TRBJ1-5, with D unclear. The length of the CDR3 is 15 residues. Germline assignment: CDR1 GTSNPN and CDR2 SVGIG (reference sequence). V lost 3 bases and J 9 bases, leaving 21 bases between the germline ends.